This T cell receptor beta chain was recorded in a study of CD8 T cells in ankylosing spondylitis. CDR1 and CDR2 (germline): LNHNV, YYDKDF (reference sequence). Trimming cost V 3 bases and J 1 base, with 17 bases left between them. The CDR3 runs to 17 residues. Regarding this clonotype: The antigen is unknown. A much larger clonotype is one base distant, so this may be a read error.

TCRdb reprocessed the 5' RACE reads with MiXCR, giving one entry per CDR3 protein. The table has approximately 140,000 distinct CDR3 sequences, around 9% seen once. Points from the study as a whole: Clones tied to disease were said to be significantly enriched in matched ankylosing spondylitis synovial fluid.

Source material: blood, either unsorted or a sorted T cell fraction (not recorded which). The rearrangement joins TRBV15 to TRBJ2-3; no firm D call. The clonotype was recovered from a male donor with ankylosing spondylitis or in good health (not recorded which). The CDR3 region has the DNA TGTGCCACCAGCAGGGGGAAGAGCCCCAAGGGCACAGATACGCAGTATTTT. This encodes CATSRGKSPKGTDTQYF.